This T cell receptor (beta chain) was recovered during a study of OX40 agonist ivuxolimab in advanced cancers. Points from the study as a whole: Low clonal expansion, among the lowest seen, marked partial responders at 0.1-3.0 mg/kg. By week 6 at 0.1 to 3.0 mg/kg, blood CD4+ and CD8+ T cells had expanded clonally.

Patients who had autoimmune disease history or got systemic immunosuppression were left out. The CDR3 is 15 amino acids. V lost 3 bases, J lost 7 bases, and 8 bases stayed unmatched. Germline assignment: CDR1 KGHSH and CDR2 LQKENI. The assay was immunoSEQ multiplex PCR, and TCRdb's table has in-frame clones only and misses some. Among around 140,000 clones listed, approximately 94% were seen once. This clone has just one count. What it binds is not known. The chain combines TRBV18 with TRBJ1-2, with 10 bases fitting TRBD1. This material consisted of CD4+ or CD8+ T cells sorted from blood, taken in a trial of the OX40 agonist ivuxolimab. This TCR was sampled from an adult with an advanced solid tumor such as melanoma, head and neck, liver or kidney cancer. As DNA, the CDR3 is TGTGCCAGCTCACCCCCAGGGACAGGGGTCGTTGGCTACACCTTC. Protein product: CASSPPGTGVVGYTF.